This is a list of T cell receptor beta chains from one sample in a study of blood T cell repertoires in COVID-19. Sequenced by immunoSEQ multiplex PCR; TCRdb stores in-frame clones only, minus some. The sample has 500,000 to 600,000 clones; approximately 88% are singletons. Sequencing was carried out using peripheral blood. The receptors come from a woman between 45 and 65 years old with COVID-19, enrolled during active disease. CDR3s include the opening cysteine and the closing phenylalanine or tryptophan. The order of the fields is clone size, J gene, D gene, V gene, CDR3 length, CDR3 DNA, CDR3 protein. The D gene is left open where the match is weak. The size field is filled for only some rows; it gives once, few, many or a size class.

- | TRBJ2-1 | TRBD1 | TRBV6-5 | 12 | TGTGCCAGCAGTTACTCTAGGGGGCAGCAGTTCTTC | CASSYSRGQQFF
- | TRBJ2-1 | TRBD2 | TRBV5-4 | 14 | TGTGCCAGCAGCTTCGGTAGCGGGGGCGGTGAGCAGTTCTTC | CASSFGSGGGEQFF
- | TRBJ1-6 | - | TRBV11-2 | 15 | TGTGCCAGCAGCTTAGAACTGGCAGGCAATTCACCCCTCCACTTT | CASSLELAGNSPLHF
- | TRBJ1-1 | TRBD1 | TRBV10-3 | 14 | TGTGCCATCAGTGAGATCGACAGGGCGACTGAAGCTTTCTTT | CAISEIDRATEAFF
- | TRBJ2-7 | - | TRBV7-2 | 13 | TGTGCCAGCAGCTTAAGGGCGGAGGGGGAGCAGTACTTC | CASSLRAEGEQYF
- | TRBJ2-1 | TRBD2 | TRBV5-4 | 15 | TGTGCCAGCAGCTTGAGCAGCGGGGGGGACAATGAGCAGTTCTTC | CASSLSSGGDNEQFF
- | TRBJ1-1 | - | TRBV14 | 18 | TGTGCCAGCAGCCAAGATCTTTTTAAGCGGGGCTCGAACACTGAAGCTTTCTTT | CASSQDLFKRGSNTEAFF
once | TRBJ1-6 | TRBD1 | TRBV11-3 | 14 | TGTGCCAGCAGCTTGGGACAGACCGATTCACCCCTCCACTTT | CASSLGQTDSPLHF
- | TRBJ1-2 | - | TRBV25-1 | 14 | TGTGCCAGCAGTGAACAGGGTGATTGGTATGGCTACACCTTC | CASSEQGDWYGYTF
- | TRBJ2-1 | - | TRBV9 | 16 | TGTGCCAGCAGCGTAGCAGGGGCCCTCTCCTACAATGAGCAGTTCTTC | CASSVAGALSYNEQFF
once | TRBJ2-6 | TRBD1 | TRBV6-5 | 16 | TGTGCCAGCAGTTCGACAGGGGGCTCTGGGGCCAACGTCCTGACTTTC | CASSSTGGSGANVLTF
- | TRBJ2-3 | - | TRBV6-5 | 13 | TGTGCCAGCAAAACAGGGGGGGCAGATACGCAGTATTTT | CASKTGGADTQYF
few | TRBJ2-7 | - | TRBV11-2 | 14 | TGTGCCAGCAGCTCCAGACAATCCTCCTACGAGCAGTACTTC | CASSSRQSSYEQYF
- | TRBJ1-1 | TRBD1 | TRBV5-6 | 17 | TGTGCCAGCAGCCTATTCCCCCTCGACAGGGCGAACACTGAAGCTTTCTTT | CASSLFPLDRANTEAFF
- | TRBJ1-1 | - | TRBV6-5 | 13 | TGTGCCACCCGCAAAGGAGGGAACACTGAAGCTTTCTTT | CATRKGGNTEAFF
once | TRBJ2-3 | - | TRBV24-1 | 12 | TGTGCCACCAGTGATGCGACAGATACGCAGTATTTT | CATSDATDTQYF
- | TRBJ1-2 | TRBD1 | TRBV10-2 | 15 | TGCGCCAGCATGAAGGGGGACAGGGGCCAGGATGGCTACACCTTC | CASMKGDRGQDGYTF
- | TRBJ2-1 | TRBD2 | TRBV24-1 | 16 | TGTGCCACCAGTGATTCCCGCGGACTAGCGGGTAGAGAGCAGTTCTTC | CATSDSRGLAGREQFF
once | TRBJ2-1 | TRBD2 | TRBV6-2/TRBV6-3 | 18 | TGTGCCAGCAGCCCTCTAAGGACTAGCGGGGGGGCTTTGGATGAGCAGTTCTTC | CASSPLRTSGGALDEQFF
- | TRBJ2-2 | - | TRBV27 | 13 | TGTGCCAGCAGTTATGTCGTGACCGGGGAGCTGTTTTTT | CASSYVVTGELFF
- | TRBJ2-3 | - | TRBV2 | 14 | TGTGCCAGCAAGTACACCCTAGGCGTAGATACGCAGTATTTT | CASKYTLGVDTQYF
- | TRBJ1-3 | - | TRBV28 | 14 | TGTGCCAGCAGTTTGTGGAGCTCTGGAAACACCATATATTTT | CASSLWSSGNTIYF
- | TRBJ1-2 | - | TRBV2 | 13 | TGTGCCAGCAGGAATACAGACCCCTATGGCTACACCTTC | CASRNTDPYGYTF
- | TRBJ2-3 | - | TRBV4-2 | 14 | TGTGCCAGCAGCCAAGGAGGTATAAGAGATACGCAGTATTTT | CASSQGGIRDTQYF
once | TRBJ2-4 | TRBD2 | TRBV7-9 | 17 | TGTGCCAGCAGCCCCGGACTAGCGGCTGCGGCCAAAAACATTCAGTACTTC | CASSPGLAAAAKNIQYF
- | TRBJ2-1 | - | TRBV11-1 | 14 | TGTGCCAGCAGCTCTCGGACAGAAACCGATGAGCAGTTCTTC | CASSSRTETDEQFF
once | TRBJ1-5 | - | TRBV9 | 15 | TGTGCCAGCAGCGTAGCAGGGGCCCCCTATCAGCCCCAGCATTTT | CASSVAGAPYQPQHF
- | TRBJ1-4 | TRBD1 | TRBV6-5 | 13 | TGTGCCATCGGGACAGGGGTTAATGAAAAACTGTTTTTT | CAIGTGVNEKLFF
- | TRBJ1-2 | - | TRBV7-8 | 13 | TGTGCCAGCAGCTTAGGGGCAGTTGAGGGCTACACCTTC | CASSLGAVEGYTF
once | TRBJ1-2 | - | TRBV5-1 | 14 | TGCGCCAGCAGCTTGTGGGGGGGCAACTATGGCTACACCTTC | CASSLWGGNYGYTF
- | TRBJ1-3 | TRBD1 | TRBV29-1 | 14 | TGCAGCGTTGTGACAGGGACAAGTGGAAACACCATATATTTT | CSVVTGTSGNTIYF
- | TRBJ1-1 | - | TRBV18 | 14 | TGTGCCAGCTCACCCGGGCCAGCTAGGCTAGCGGCTTTCTTT | CASSPGPARLAAFF
- | TRBJ1-5 | TRBD1 | TRBV6-6 | 14 | TGTGCCAGCAGCCAAGGACAGGGGCACCAGCCCCAGCATTTT | CASSQGQGHQPQHF
- | TRBJ2-1 | TRBD1 | TRBV5-1 | 14 | TGCGCCAGCAGCTCCGGGACAGAGTACAATGAGCAGTTCTTC | CASSSGTEYNEQFF
- | TRBJ1-2 | TRBD1 | TRBV7-9 | 14 | TGTGCCAGCAGCGGACGACAGGGTAGGGATGGCTACACCTTC | CASSGRQGRDGYTF
- | TRBJ2-3 | TRBD2 | TRBV27 | 15 | TGTGCCAGCAGTTTGACTAGCGGGGGTAGAGATACGCAGTATTTT | CASSLTSGGRDTQYF
- | TRBJ2-1 | TRBD1 | TRBV5-6 | 14 | TGTGCCAGCAGCCTGGGACAGGGGGCCGATGAGCAGTTCTTC | CASSLGQGADEQFF
- | TRBJ1-4 | - | TRBV6-1 | 15 | TGTGCCAGCAGTGAAGTGGGAGGGTCAGGTGAAAAACTGTTTTTT | CASSEVGGSGEKLFF
- | TRBJ2-2 | - | TRBV6-1 | 14 | TGTGCCAGCAGTGAAGCCGGGGTCACCGGGGAGCTGTTTTTT | CASSEAGVTGELFF
- | TRBJ2-3 | TRBD1 | TRBV7-2 | 14 | TGTGCCAGCAGCCCCGGACAGGGGCCAGATACGCAGTATTTT | CASSPGQGPDTQYF
once | TRBJ2-3 | - | TRBV12-3/TRBV12-4 | 13 | TGTGCCAGCAGAGACTTACGCACAGATACGCAGTATTTT | CASRDLRTDTQYF
- | TRBJ1-2 | - | TRBV19 | 17 | TGTGCCAGTAGTATCAATGGCGGGGGCGGGACCTACTATGGCTACACCTTC | CASSINGGGGTYYGYTF
- | TRBJ1-3 | - | TRBV30 | 12 | TGTGCCTGGAGTGGGGGGGTTGACACCATATATTTT | CAWSGGVDTIYF
once | TRBJ1-2 | TRBD1 | TRBV7-9 | 14 | TGTGCCAGCAGCCCCGGGACAGGGCGAGGTGGCTACACCTTC | CASSPGTGRGGYTF
- | TRBJ2-1 | - | TRBV6-2/TRBV6-3 | 13 | TGTGCCAGCAGTTACGGGCCCATCAATGAGCAGTTCTTC | CASSYGPINEQFF
- | TRBJ2-2 | - | TRBV7-3 | 13 | TGTGCCAGCAGCCCCAGACAGAGCGGGGAGCTGTTTTTT | CASSPRQSGELFF
- | TRBJ2-7 | TRBD2 | TRBV6-5 | 16 | TGTGCCAGCAGTTCGTCACTAGCGGGGGGGCCGGGCGAGCAGTACTTC | CASSSSLAGGPGEQYF
- | TRBJ1-6 | - | TRBV5-1 | 13 | TGCGCCAGCAGCTTGGGGGGCGATGGGCCCCTCCACTTT | CASSLGGDGPLHF
- | TRBJ1-2 | TRBD1 | TRBV10-3 | 14 | TGTGCCATCAGTGAGGGGACAGGGGGCAATGGCTACACCTTC | CAISEGTGGNGYTF
once | TRBJ1-5 | - | TRBV12-5 | 16 | TGTGCTAGTGGTCCGGACACTTCCCCTAGCAATCAGCCCCAGCATTTT | CASGPDTSPSNQPQHF
- | TRBJ2-3 | TRBD2 | TRBV27 | 16 | TGTGCCAGCAGTTTAGGAGGACTAGCATCCGCGGATACGCAGTATTTT | CASSLGGLASADTQYF
- | TRBJ1-1 | TRBD1 | TRBV5-1 | 15 | TGCGCCAGCAGCTTGGACAGGGGGCGCGGGACTGAAGCTTTCTTT | CASSLDRGRGTEAFF
- | TRBJ1-1 | - | TRBV6-4 | 14 | TGTGCCAGCAGTGCCCGGGGGGGGCTGGCTGAAGCTTTCTTT | CASSARGGLAEAFF
- | TRBJ2-6 | - | TRBV6-1 | 16 | TGTGCCAGCAGTGAAAGCCCGGGCTCTGGGGCCAACGTCCTGACTTTC | CASSESPGSGANVLTF
few | TRBJ1-3 | - | TRBV2 | 14 | TGTGCCAGCAGTCACGGGGATTCAGGAAACACCATATATTTT | CASSHGDSGNTIYF